The 29 T cell receptor beta chains below all came from one sample that was sequenced in a study of blood T cell repertoires in COVID-19. Some clones are missing from TCRdb's copy, which holds only in-frame ones; the method was immunoSEQ multiplex PCR. The sample shows some 150,000 clones, around 81% of them seen only once. Sequenced input: peripheral blood. These receptors came from a woman aged 60-75 years with active or convalescent COVID-19.

The chain recombines TRBV6-5 with TRBJ1-6, with TRBD1 matching over 9 bases. This CDR3 has 16 residues. Trimming at V came to 4 bases and at J to 9 bases, leaving 10 bases not matched to a gene. Germline V gives CDR1 MNHEY, CDR2 SVGAGI. The chain's CDR3 is CASSFSLDRGSSPLHF. CDR3 nucleotide sequence: TGTGCCAGCAGTTTCTCGCTTGACAGGGGGAGTTCACCCCTCCACTTT.

The chain employs TRBV2 and TRBJ2-3; 7 bases match TRBD2. Germline assignment: CDR1 SNHLY and CDR2 FYNNEI. V was pared by 4 bases and J by 5 bases, with 6 bases of the junction left unmatched. The CDR3 runs to 14 residues. The DNA for the CDR3 is TGTGCCAGCAGTGGACGGCGGGAGCTAGATACGCAGTATTTT. Translating gives CASSGRRELDTQYF. The entire variable domain, with the rest obtained from reference TRBV2 and TRBJ2-3, is as follows: EPEVTQTPSHQVTQMGQEVILRCVPISNHLYFYWYRQILGQKVEFLVSFYNNEISEKSEIFDDQFSVERPDGSNFTLKIRSTKLEDSAMYFCASSGRRELDTQYFGPGTRLTVL.

This clone occurred once. The V gene is TRBV5-4, the J gene TRBJ2-2; TRBD2 aligns across 7 bases. The CDR3 is 15 amino acids. Germline V lookup: CDR1 SGHNT, CDR2 YYREEE (reference sequence). V gave up 4 bases and J gave up 0 bases; unmatched junction bases: 3. The CDR3 loop is CASSRGGSNTGELFF. The CDR3 DNA reads as TGTGCCAGCAGCCGCGGGGGATCGAACACCGGGGAGCTGTTTTTT.

The chain has TRBV11-2 and TRBJ1-4; D possibly corresponds to TRBD1 (6 bases). CDR1 is SGHAT and CDR2 is FQNNGV in the germline V gene. This CDR3 region has 14 residues. V gave up 2 bases and J gave up 5 bases, with 9 bases separating them. The CDR3 nucleotides are TGTGCCAGCAGCTTAACTCAGGGGAATGAAAAACTGTTTTTT. This translates into CASSLTQGNEKLFF.

The chain carries TRBV5-1 and TRBJ1-2; no definite D call. The V gene's germline CDR1 is SGHRS and CDR2 YFSETQ. There are 14 residues in the CDR3. V shed 6 bases and J shed 4 bases, with 16 bases lying between them. CDR3 DNA: TGCGCCAGCAAAGGAGGGTTTGATGTCTATGGCTACACCTTC. It yields the protein CASKGGFDVYGYTF.

This clone showed up just once. The gene calls are TRBV4-3 and TRBJ1-1; D call uncertain. The CDR3 sequence is 15 residues long. Trimming took 1 base from V and 1 from J, leaving 10 bases between them. Germline lookup yields CDR1 LGHNA and CDR2 YSLEER. The CDR3 DNA sequence: TGCGCCAGCAGCCAAGTCCCCAATCAGAACACTGAAGCTTTCTTT. Protein: CASSQVPNQNTEAFF.

This clone has a handful of counts. J is TRBJ2-7 and V is TRBV2; 8 bases are a match to TRBD1. The CDR3 runs to 14 residues. V dropped 7 bases and J dropped 4; count of bases not matched to a gene: 9. Germline V gives CDR1 SNHLY, CDR2 FYNNEI. The DNA of the CDR3 is TGTGCCAGCAACTCAGGGGGCAGCCGTTACGAGCAGTACGTC. This encodes CASNSGGSRYEQYV.

This chain connects TRBV13 to TRBJ2-7; possibly TRBD1 for D (5 bases). V gave up 5 bases and J gave up 2 bases, with 10 bases separating them. Germline V gene lookup returns CDR1 PRHDT and CDR2 FYEKMQ (reference sequence). The CDR3 spans 13 residues. DNA of the CDR3: TGTGCCAGCAGCCCACAGGATCCCTACGAGCAGTACTTC. Its protein is CASSPQDPYEQYF.

The CDR3 region has the DNA TGTGCCAGCAGCGAACAGGTTGTCTCTGGAAACACCATATATTTT. It yields the protein CASSEQVVSGNTIYF. V gene TRBV6-2 or TRBV6-3 combines with J gene TRBJ1-3, with D perhaps matching TRBD1 (5 bases). Germline V CDR1 and CDR2: MNHEY, SVGEGT. CDR3 length: 15 residues. V was shortened by 6 bases and J by 0 bases, with 12 bases between the two germline ends.

The chain joins TRBV4-1 to TRBJ2-1; D gene unclear. The germline V gene has CDR1 MGHRA and CDR2 YSYEKL. Trimming took off 0 bases at V and 11 bases at J, with 14 bases between the two ends. The CDR3 extends over 14 amino acids. DNA for the CDR3: TGCGCCAGCAGCCAAGATCTTGGGCAGTACAAGCAGTTCTTC. It encodes CASSQDLGQYKQFF.

This chain joins TRBV28 and TRBJ1-2; perhaps TRBD1 as D (5 bases). V gave up 4 bases and J gave up 2 bases, with 8 bases separating them. From germline, CDR1 is MDHEN and CDR2 SYDVKM. CDR3 size: 13 residues. The CDR3 bases are TGTGCCAGCAGTTCGACAGAGAACTATGGCTACACCTTC. Protein sequence: CASSSTENYGYTF.

The gene calls are TRBV7-6 and TRBJ1-6; 7 positions agree with TRBD1. With 5 bases clipped from V and 0 bases from J, the junction kept 4 bases outside the gene matches. Germline V lookup: CDR1 SGHVS, CDR2 FNYEAQ. This CDR3 is 16 amino acids long. CDR3 coding DNA: TGTGCCAGCAGCGAACAGGGGAGCTCCTATAATTCACCCCTCCACTTT. Its protein product is CASSEQGSSYNSPLHF.

CDR3 DNA sequence: TGTGCCACCAGTGATCCTGGACAGGGGGCTTCAGGTGAGCAGTTCTTC. It yields the protein CATSDPGQGASGEQFF. The rearrangement uses TRBV24-1 and TRBJ2-1, with 11 positions matching TRBD1. Germline V gives CDR1 KGHDR, CDR2 SFDVKD. V shed 3 bases, J shed 9 bases, and the junction held 9 bases outside the gene matches. This CDR3 spans 16 amino acids.

DNA of the CDR3: TGTGCCAGCAGCTTAGCGGACACCGGGGAGCTGTTTTTT. Residues: CASSLADTGELFF. V gene TRBV13 combines with J gene TRBJ2-2; D gene ambiguous. Germline CDR1 PRHDT, CDR2 FYEKMQ (reference sequence). Deletions cut 1 base from V and 3 bases from J, with 3 bases between. The CDR3 runs 13 residues. The whole variable domain, remainder taken from reference TRBV13 and TRBJ2-2, is AAGVIQSPRHLIKEKRETATLKCYPIPRHDTVYWYQQGPGQDPQFLISFYEKMQSDKGSIPDRFSAQQFSDYHSELNMSSLELGDSALYFCASSLADTGELFFGEGSRLTVL.

This clone was observed once. One junction end does not reproduce the germline sequence, and a read error may be involved. V and J are TRBV7-7 and TRBJ2-5; D possibly corresponds to TRBD2 (6 bases). The germline V gene has CDR1 SSHAT and CDR2 FNYEAQ (reference sequence). There are 13 residues in the CDR3. As DNA, the CDR3 is TGTGCTAGCAGCAGGGACTCCTTGGGGACCCAGTACTTC. This sequence encodes CASSRDSLGTQYF.

This rearrangement joins TRBV4-2 to TRBJ1-1; tentatively, D is TRBD1 (5 bases). V was clipped by 4 bases and J by 7 bases, with 16 bases between them. The germline V gene has CDR1 LGHNA and CDR2 YNFKEQ. CDR3 length equals 14 residues. The CDR3 reads CASSRRQNTLEAFF. CDR3 DNA: TGTGCCAGCAGCCGCCGACAGAATACCCTTGAAGCTTTCTTT.

This chain uses TRBV6-2 or TRBV6-3 with TRBJ2-3; weak D call: TRBD2 (6 bases). Germline V gene lookup returns CDR1 MNHEY and CDR2 SVGEGT. V dropped 5 bases and J dropped 2 bases, with 8 bases sitting between them. The CDR3 runs 13 residues. The DNA for the CDR3 is TGTGCCAGCAGTCGGGACTTCACAGATACGCAGTATTTT. Translating it yields CASSRDFTDTQYF.

This clone was seen a few times. V is TRBV19 and J is TRBJ2-5; 10 nucleotides align to TRBD2. Germline V lookup: CDR1 LNHDA, CDR2 SQIVND (reference sequence). The CDR3 contains 16 residues. V was pared by 4 bases and J by 5 bases, with 10 bases of the junction left unmatched. The DNA of the CDR3 is TGTGCCAGTAGTAGTGGGGGACTAGCGAGACAGGAGACCCAGTACTTC. It codes for CASSSGGLARQETQYF.

This clone was counted a few times. The V and J genes are TRBV27 and TRBJ1-4; D remains unclear. From germline, CDR1 is MNHEY and CDR2 SMNVEV (reference sequence). The CDR3 consists of 15 residues. V gave up 3 bases and J gave up 4 bases, with 12 bases separating them. The CDR3, as DNA: TGTGCCAGCAGTTTTAACGGACTGTATAATGAAAAACTGTTTTTT. Protein: CASSFNGLYNEKLFF.

The V and J genes are TRBV18 and TRBJ2-3; 8 bases fit TRBD2. The germline gives CDR1 KGHSH, CDR2 LQKENI. The CDR3 length is 15 residues. V lost 4 bases, J lost 5 bases, and 8 bases stayed unmatched. In DNA, the CDR3 is TGTGCCAGCTCACGGCCGGAGGCGGGGGGAGATACGCAGTATTTT. Encoded protein: CASSRPEAGGDTQYF.

This clone was found a few times. The chain carries TRBV10-3 and TRBJ1-3; D gene unclear. The V end was cut by 5 bases, the J end by 4 bases, with 3 bases between. The CDR3 spans 11 residues. Germline CDR1 and CDR2: ENHRY and SYGVKD. CDR3 sequence: CAISQGNTIYF. As DNA, the CDR3 is TGTGCCATCAGTCAAGGAAACACCATATATTTT.

The rearrangement joins TRBV19 to TRBJ1-1, with D perhaps TRBD1 (6 bases). V was clipped by 5 bases and J by 2 bases, with 12 bases between them. The V gene's germline CDR1 is LNHDA and CDR2 SQIVND (reference sequence). CDR3 length: 14 residues. The CDR3 DNA follows: TGTGCCAGTAGTTTACAGGGTCCCAACACTGAAGCTTTCTTT. It specifies CASSLQGPNTEAFF.

This clone was observed once. The chain combines TRBV2 with TRBJ1-4, with 7 bases aligning to TRBD1. The CDR3 is 13 residues long. The germline V gene has CDR1 SNHLY and CDR2 FYNNEI. V gave up 10 bases and J gave up 5 bases; unmatched junction bases: 7. The CDR3 bases are TGTGCCATTCATTACAGGGGAAATGAAAAACTGTTTTTT. Amino acids: CAIHYRGNEKLFF.

V gene TRBV20-1 combines with J gene TRBJ2-2; 7 nucleotides match TRBD2. Germline values: CDR1 DFQATT, CDR2 SNEGSKA (reference sequence). The CDR3 loop spans 15 amino acids. The trim removed 3 bases at V and 6 bases at J, leaving 10 bases unmatched. The DNA of the CDR3 is TGCAGTGCTAGTGTACTGGCGGGAGAATCCGGGGAGCTGTTTTTT. It codes for CSASVLAGESGELFF.

The J gene is TRBJ1-1, the V gene TRBV12-3 or TRBV12-4, with TRBD1 as a possible D gene (5 bases). V was shortened by 7 bases and J by 4 bases, with 13 bases between the two germline ends. This CDR3 comprises 13 residues. In nucleotides, the CDR3 is TGTGCCAGCACCTTAGTAAGGGGCACTGAAGCTTTCTTT. Residues: CASTLVRGTEAFF.

This clone was counted once. The V and J genes are TRBV11-3 and TRBJ2-1, with TRBD2 matching 8 bases. V was clipped by 5 bases and J by 7 bases; unmatched bases: 10. Germline-derived CDR1 and CDR2 are SGHNT and YENEEA. CDR3 length: 15 residues. As DNA, the CDR3 is TGTGCCAGCAGCCAGACTAGCGCTGGATCGAATGAGCAGTTCTTC. It yields the protein CASSQTSAGSNEQFF.

The V gene is TRBV28, the J gene TRBJ2-3, with 9 bases identical to TRBD2. Losses at the gene ends were 4 bases for V and 6 bases for J; bases not matched to a gene: 8. This CDR3 contains 15 residues. Germline-derived CDR1 and CDR2 are MDHEN and SYDVKM. CDR3 region: CASSSRGGAADTQYF. The CDR3 bases are TGTGCCAGCAGTTCCCGCGGGGGGGCCGCGGATACGCAGTATTTT.

CDR3 in amino acids: CASTSGRADGYNEQFF. The CDR3 DNA sequence: TGTGCCTCGACTAGCGGGAGGGCGGATGGCTACAATGAGCAGTTCTTC. The V gene is TRBV10-3, the J gene TRBJ2-1; TRBD2 aligns across 14 bases. The CDR3 runs 16 residues. Per germline, CDR1 ENHRY and CDR2 SYGVKD. V dropped 11 bases and J dropped 3; count of bases not matched to a gene: 9.

This chain joins TRBV11-2 and TRBJ1-5; tentatively, D is TRBD1 (5 bases). In germline, CDR1 is SGHAT, CDR2 FQNNGV. The CDR3 runs 14 residues. Between the trimmed V and J ends, which lost 5 bases and 1 base, there was a span of 9 bases. CDR3 DNA sequence: TGTGCCAGCAGCGTATCAGGGAGCAATCAGCCCCAGCATTTT. This sequence encodes CASSVSGSNQPQHF. Combining the CDR3 with reference TRBV11-2 and TRBJ1-5 gives the whole variable domain EAGVAQSPRYKIIEKRQSVAFWCNPISGHATLYWYQQILGQGPKLLIQFQNNGVVDDSQLPKDRFSAERLKGVDSTLKIQPAKLEDSAVYLCASSVSGSNQPQHFGDGTRLSIL.